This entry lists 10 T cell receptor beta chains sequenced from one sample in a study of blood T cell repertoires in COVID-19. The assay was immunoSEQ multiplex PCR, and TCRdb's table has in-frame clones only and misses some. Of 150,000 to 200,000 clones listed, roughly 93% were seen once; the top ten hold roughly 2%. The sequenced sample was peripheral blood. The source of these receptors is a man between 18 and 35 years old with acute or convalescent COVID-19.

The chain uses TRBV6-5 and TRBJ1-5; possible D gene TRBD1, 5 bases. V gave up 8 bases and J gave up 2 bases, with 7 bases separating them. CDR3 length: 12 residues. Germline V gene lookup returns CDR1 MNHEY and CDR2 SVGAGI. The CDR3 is CASRGGNQPQHF. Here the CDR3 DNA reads TGTGCCAGCCGGGGGGGCAATCAGCCCCAGCATTTT.

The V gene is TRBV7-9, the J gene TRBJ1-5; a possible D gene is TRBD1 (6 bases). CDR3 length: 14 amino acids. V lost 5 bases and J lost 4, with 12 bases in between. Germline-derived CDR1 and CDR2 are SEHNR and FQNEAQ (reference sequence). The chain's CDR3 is CASSRTADNQPQHF. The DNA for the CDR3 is TGTGCCAGCAGCAGGACAGCCGATAATCAGCCCCAGCATTTT.

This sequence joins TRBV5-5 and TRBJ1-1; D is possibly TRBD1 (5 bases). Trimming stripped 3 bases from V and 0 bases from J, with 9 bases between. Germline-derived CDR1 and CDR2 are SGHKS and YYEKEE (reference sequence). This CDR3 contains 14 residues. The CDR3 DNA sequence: TGTGCCAGCAGCTCGGGACTCATGAACACTGAAGCTTTCTTT. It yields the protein CASSSGLMNTEAFF.

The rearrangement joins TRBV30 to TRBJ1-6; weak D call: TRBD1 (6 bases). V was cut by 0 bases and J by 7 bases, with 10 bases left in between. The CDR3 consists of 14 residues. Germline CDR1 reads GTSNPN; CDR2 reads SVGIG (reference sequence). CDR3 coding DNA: TGTGCCTGGAGTGTACACAGGGTGAATTCACCCCTCCACTTT. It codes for CAWSVHRVNSPLHF.

CDR3 loop: CASNPWGVNTEAFF. CDR3 nucleotides: TGTGCCAGCAACCCATGGGGGGTGAACACTGAAGCTTTCTTT. The genes are TRBV27 and TRBJ1-1, with a tentative D call TRBD1 (5 bases). Trimming stripped 7 bases from V and 0 bases from J, with 12 bases between. The germline gives CDR1 MNHEY, CDR2 SMNVEV (reference sequence). The CDR3 is 14 residues long.

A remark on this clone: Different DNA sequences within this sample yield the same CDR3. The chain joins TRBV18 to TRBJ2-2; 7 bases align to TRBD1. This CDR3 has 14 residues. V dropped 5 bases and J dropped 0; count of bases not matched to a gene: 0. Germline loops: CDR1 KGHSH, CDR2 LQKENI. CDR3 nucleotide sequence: TGTGCCAGCTCAGGGACAGCGAACACCGGGGAGCTGTTTTTT. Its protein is CASSGTANTGELFF.

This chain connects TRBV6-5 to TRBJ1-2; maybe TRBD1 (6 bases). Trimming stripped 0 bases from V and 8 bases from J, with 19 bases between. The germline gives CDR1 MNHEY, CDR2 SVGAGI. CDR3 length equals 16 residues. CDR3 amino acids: CASSYSAAGERRGYTF. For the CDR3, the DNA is TGTGCCAGCAGTTACTCCGCGGCAGGGGAAAGAAGGGGCTACACCTTC.

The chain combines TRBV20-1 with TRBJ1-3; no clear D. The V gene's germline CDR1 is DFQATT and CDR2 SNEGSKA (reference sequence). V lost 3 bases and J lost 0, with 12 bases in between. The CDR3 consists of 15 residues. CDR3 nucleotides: TGCAGTGCTAGTCCCGGATCTAGCTCTGGAAACACCATATATTTT. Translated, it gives CSASPGSSSGNTIYF.

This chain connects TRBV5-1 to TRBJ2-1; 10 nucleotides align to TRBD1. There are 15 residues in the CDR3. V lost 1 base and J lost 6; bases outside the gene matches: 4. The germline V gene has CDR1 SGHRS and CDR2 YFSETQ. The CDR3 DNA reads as TGCGCCAGCAGCTTGCAATGGGACAGGGGCAATGAGCAGTTCTTC. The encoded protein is CASSLQWDRGNEQFF.

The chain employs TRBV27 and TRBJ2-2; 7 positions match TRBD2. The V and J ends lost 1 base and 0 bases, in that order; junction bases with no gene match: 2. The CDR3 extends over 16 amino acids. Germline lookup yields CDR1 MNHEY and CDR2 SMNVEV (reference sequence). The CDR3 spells CASSLFLAANTGELFF. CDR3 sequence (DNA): TGTGCCAGCAGTTTATTCCTAGCGGCGAACACCGGGGAGCTGTTTTTT.